The TCR beta chain under discussion was sequenced for a study of blood T cell repertoires in COVID-19. Across the whole study: The analysed material was cDNA or gDNA that came from T cells, B-cell-depleted T cells, or PBMCs.

This clone was detected only once. The authors' processing: Estimated nucleated cell counts came from reference gene primer amplification. Repertoires were generated with immunoSEQ multiplex PCR, while TCRdb's copy carries only in-frame clones and drops some. For V, J and clone size, that table is used; D and trimming come from the DNA. Of about 260,000 clones listed, roughly 82% are singletons. The CDR3 loop spans 18 amino acids. The germline V gene has CDR1 SGHRS and CDR2 YFSETQ. V lost 4 bases to trimming and J lost 5 bases, with 27 bases between them. Cohort 3 recovery required two negative PCRs, clearance, or symptom resolution.

The clonotype comes from a woman in her forties or fifties who had recovered from COVID-19. The sequencing sample was made of PBMCs or T cells enriched from blood (not recorded which). The rearrangement links TRBV5-1 to TRBJ2-5, with D maybe TRBD1 (8 bases). The CDR3 region has the DNA TGCGCCAGCAGCGCGGGGGAGTCCAGGGGGCGGCTAGCGGAGACCCAGTACTTC. This codes for CASSAGESRGRLAETQYF.